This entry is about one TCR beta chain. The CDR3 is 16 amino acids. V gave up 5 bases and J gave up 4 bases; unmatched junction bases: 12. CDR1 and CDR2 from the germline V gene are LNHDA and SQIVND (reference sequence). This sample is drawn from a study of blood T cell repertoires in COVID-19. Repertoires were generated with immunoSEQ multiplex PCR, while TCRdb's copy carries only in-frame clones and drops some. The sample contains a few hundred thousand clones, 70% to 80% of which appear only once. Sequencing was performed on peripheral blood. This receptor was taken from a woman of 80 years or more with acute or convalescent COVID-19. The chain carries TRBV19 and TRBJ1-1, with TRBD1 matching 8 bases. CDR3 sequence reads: CASSVPRTGMATEAFF. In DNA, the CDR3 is TGTGCCAGTAGTGTCCCAAGGACAGGGATGGCCACTGAAGCTTTCTTT.